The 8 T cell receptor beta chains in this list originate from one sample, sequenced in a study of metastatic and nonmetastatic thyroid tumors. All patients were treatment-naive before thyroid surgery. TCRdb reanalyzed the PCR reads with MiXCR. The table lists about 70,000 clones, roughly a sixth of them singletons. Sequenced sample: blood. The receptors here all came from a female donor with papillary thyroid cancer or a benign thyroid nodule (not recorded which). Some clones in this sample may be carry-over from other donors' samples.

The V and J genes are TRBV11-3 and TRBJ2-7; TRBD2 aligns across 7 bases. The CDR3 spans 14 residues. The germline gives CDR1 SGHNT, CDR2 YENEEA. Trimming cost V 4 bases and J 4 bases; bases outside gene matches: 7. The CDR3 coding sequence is TGTGCCAGCAGCTACCGGACTAGAGTGTACGAGCAGTACTTC. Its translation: CASSYRTRVYEQYF.

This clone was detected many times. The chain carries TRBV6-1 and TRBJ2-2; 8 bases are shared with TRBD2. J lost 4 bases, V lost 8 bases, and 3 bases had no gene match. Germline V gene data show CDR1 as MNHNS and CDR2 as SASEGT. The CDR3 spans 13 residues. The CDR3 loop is CASRGGATGELFF. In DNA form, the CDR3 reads TGTGCCAGCCGGGGGGGGGCCACCGGGGAGCTGTTTTTT.

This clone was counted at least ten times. The CDR3 spells CASSEGLARDTQYF. For the CDR3, the DNA is TGTGCCAGCAGTGAGGGGCTAGCCAGAGATACGCAGTATTTT. The chain links TRBV6-4 to TRBJ2-3; perhaps D is TRBD1 or TRBD2 (5 bases each). CDR3 length: 14 amino acids. Trimming left V 3 bases short and J 5 bases short, with 12 bases between. Germline V gene sequence: CDR1 MRHNA, CDR2 SNTAGT.

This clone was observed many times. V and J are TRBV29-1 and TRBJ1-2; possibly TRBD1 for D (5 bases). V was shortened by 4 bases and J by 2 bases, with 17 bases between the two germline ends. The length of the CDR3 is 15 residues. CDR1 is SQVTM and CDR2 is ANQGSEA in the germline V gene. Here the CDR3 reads CSVGEYRRDNYGYTF. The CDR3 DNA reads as TGCAGCGTTGGGGAGTACCGCCGGGACAACTATGGCTACACCTTC.

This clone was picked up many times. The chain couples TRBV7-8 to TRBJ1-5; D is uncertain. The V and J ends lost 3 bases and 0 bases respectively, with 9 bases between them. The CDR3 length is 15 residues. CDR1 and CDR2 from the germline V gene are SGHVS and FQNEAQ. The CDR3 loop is CASSFFADSNQPQHF. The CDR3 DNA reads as TGTGCCAGCAGCTTCTTCGCAGATAGCAATCAGCCCCAGCATTTT.

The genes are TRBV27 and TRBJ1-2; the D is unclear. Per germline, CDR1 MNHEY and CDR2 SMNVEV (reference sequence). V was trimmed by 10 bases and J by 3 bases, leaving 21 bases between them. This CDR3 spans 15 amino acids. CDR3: CATSLNYDGDYGYTF. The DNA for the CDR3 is TGTGCCACCTCGTTAAATTACGATGGAGACTATGGCTACACCTTC.

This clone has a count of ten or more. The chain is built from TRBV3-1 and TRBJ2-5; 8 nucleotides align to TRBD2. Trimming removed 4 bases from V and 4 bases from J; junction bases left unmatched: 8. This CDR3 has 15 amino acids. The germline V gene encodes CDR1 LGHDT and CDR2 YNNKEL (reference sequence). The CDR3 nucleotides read TGTGCCAGCAGCCGCACTAGCGGAGGGGGAGAGACCCAGTACTTC. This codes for CASSRTSGGGETQYF.

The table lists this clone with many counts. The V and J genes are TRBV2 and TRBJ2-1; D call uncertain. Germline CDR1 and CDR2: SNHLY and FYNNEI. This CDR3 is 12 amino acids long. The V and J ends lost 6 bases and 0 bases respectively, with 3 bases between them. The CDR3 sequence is CASRDSYNEQFF. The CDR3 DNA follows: TGTGCCAGCAGGGACTCCTACAATGAGCAGTTCTTC.